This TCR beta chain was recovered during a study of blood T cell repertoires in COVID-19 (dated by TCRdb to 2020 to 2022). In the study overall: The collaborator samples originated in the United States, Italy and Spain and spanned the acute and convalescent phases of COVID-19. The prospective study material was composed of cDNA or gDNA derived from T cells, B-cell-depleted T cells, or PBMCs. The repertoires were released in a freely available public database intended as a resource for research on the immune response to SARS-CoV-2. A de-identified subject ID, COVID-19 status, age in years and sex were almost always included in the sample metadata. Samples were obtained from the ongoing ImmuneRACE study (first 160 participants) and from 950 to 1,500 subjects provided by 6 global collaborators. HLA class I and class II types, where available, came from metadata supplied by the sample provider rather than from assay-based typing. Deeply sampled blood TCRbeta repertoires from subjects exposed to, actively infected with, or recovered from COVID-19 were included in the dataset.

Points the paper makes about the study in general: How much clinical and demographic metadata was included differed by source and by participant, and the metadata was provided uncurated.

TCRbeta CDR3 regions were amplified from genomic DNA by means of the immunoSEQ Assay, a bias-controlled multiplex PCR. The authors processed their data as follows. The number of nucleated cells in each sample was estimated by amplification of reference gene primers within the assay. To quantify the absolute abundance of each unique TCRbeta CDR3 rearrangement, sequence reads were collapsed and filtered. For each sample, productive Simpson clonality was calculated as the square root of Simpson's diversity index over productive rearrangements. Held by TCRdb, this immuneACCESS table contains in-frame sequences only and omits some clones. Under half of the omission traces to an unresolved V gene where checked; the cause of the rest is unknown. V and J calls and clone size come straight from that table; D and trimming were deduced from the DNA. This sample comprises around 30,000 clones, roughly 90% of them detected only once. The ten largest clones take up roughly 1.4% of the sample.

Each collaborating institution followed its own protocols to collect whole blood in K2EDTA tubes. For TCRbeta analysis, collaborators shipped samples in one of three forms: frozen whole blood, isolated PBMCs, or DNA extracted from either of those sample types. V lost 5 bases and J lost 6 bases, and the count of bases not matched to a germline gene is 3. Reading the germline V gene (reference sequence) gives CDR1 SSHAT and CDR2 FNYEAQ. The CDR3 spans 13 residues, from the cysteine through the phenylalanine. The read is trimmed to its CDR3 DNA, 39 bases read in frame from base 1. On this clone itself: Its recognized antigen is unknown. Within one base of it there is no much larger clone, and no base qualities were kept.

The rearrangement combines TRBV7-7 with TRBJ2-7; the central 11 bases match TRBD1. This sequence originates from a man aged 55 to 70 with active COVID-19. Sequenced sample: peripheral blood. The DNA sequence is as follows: TGTGCCAGCAGCCAGGGACAGGGGGGCGAGCAGTACTTC. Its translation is CASSQGQGGEQYF.